This T cell receptor beta chain was recovered during a study of molecular identifiers for immune sequencing clone quantification. Whole-study results and caveats: Clones above 20 RNA copies contained over 97% of effector molecules but under 1% of naive ones.

MiXCR, applied by TCRdb to the PCR reads, yields one record per CDR3 protein. The sample holds 85,000 to 120,000 distinct CDR3 sequences; around 37% are singletons and the top ten take roughly 9.3%. This clonotype was detected ten times or more. Its cognate antigen is unknown. The CDR3 is 14 residues long. V lost 3 bases to trimming and J lost 2 bases, with 14 bases between them. Germline assignment: CDR1 DFQATT and CDR2 SNEGSKA (reference sequence). The clonotype comes from a human donor in good health. Some libraries in this study had Jurkat cell RNA spiked in. Sequencing was carried out using naive CD8+ T cells from blood, with Jurkat cell RNA spiked in. The subset is: FACS-sorted CD8+CD4-CCR7+CD45RA+ naive T cells. The chain recombines TRBV20-1 with TRBJ2-7; perhaps D is TRBD1 or TRBD2 (5 bases each). CDR3 region: CSARGPPGPYEQYF. CDR3 DNA sequence: TGCAGTGCTAGGGGCCCGCCGGGACCCTACGAGCAGTACTTC.